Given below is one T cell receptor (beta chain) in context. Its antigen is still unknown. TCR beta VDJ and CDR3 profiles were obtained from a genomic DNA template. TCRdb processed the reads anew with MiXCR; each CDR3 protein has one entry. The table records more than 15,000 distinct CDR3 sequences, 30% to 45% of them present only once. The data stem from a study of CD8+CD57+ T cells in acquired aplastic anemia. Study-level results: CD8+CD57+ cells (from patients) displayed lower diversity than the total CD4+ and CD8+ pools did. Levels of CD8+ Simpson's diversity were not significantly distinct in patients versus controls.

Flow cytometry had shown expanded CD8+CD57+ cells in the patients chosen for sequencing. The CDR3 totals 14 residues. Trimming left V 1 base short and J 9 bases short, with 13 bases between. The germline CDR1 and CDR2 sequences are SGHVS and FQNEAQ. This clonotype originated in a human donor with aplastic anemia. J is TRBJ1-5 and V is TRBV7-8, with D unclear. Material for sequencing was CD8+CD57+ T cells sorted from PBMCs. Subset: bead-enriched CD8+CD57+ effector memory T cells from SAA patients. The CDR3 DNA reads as TGTGCCAGCAGCTTAGTGGAAATCACGCGGCCCCAGCATTTT. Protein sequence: CASSLVEITRPQHF.